This is a list of T cell receptor beta chains from one sample in a study of regulatory T cells in long-lasting Graves disease. Each CDR3 protein is one row after TCRdb ran MiXCR on the multiplex PCR reads. The repertoire includes about 430,000 distinct CDR3 sequences, 21% of them detected once, and roughly an eighth sits in the top ten. The specimen comprised peripheral blood mononuclear cells (PBMCs), sampled when the disease was refractory, from a patient treated with antithyroid drugs. These receptors all come from a female donor with Graves disease. CDR3s include the opening cysteine and the closing phenylalanine or tryptophan. D genes are given only for firm matches. Not all rows give a size; the values are once, few, many and, for expanded clones, a class.

J: TRBJ2-4
length: 12
D: TRBD1
size: many
V: TRBV2
CDR3: CASSGQGDIQYF
DNA: TGTGCCAGCAGTGGCCAGGGGGACATTCAGTACTTC

J: TRBJ1-1
length: 11
D: .
size: many
V: TRBV30
CDR3: CAWRKYTEAFF
DNA: TGTGCCTGGAGAAAGTACACTGAAGCTTTCTTT

J: TRBJ2-7
length: 15
D: .
size: few
V: TRBV30
CDR3: CAWSDRGFPSGEQYF
DNA: TGTGCCTGGAGTGACCGGGGATTCCCGTCGGGCGAGCAGTACTTC

J: TRBJ2-7
length: 16
D: .
size: .
V: TRBV20-1
CDR3: CSARDRHGNSPYEQYF
DNA: TGCAGTGCTAGAGATCGGCACGGAAACAGCCCGTACGAGCAGTACTTC

J: TRBJ2-6
length: 20
D: TRBD2
size: .
V: TRBV4-1
CDR3: CASSQPLASGRAFGANVLTF
DNA: TGCGCCAGCAGCCAACCTCTTGCTAGCGGGAGGGCCTTTGGGGCCAACGTCCTGACTTTC

J: TRBJ2-7
length: 11
D: .
size: many
V: TRBV3-1
CDR3: CASSHVDEQYF
DNA: TGTGCCAGCAGCCACGTGGACGAGCAGTACTTC

J: TRBJ2-2
length: 14
D: .
size: once
V: TRBV7-9
CDR3: CASSLAMGTGELFF
DNA: TGTGCCAGCAGCTTAGCAATGGGGACCGGGGAGCTGTTTTTT

J: TRBJ2-3
length: 13
D: .
size: .
V: TRBV12-3/TRBV12-4
CDR3: CASSLWAADTQYF
DNA: TGTGCCAGCAGTTTATGGGCGGCAGATACGCAGTATTTT

J: TRBJ2-1
length: 15
D: TRBD2
size: few
V: TRBV28
CDR3: CASSFQGLASQEQFF
DNA: TGTGCCAGCAGTTTCCAAGGACTAGCGAGCCAAGAGCAGTTCTTC

J: TRBJ2-7
length: 14
D: TRBD1
size: many
V: TRBV12-3/TRBV12-4
CDR3: CASSFQGVEFEQYF
DNA: TGTGCCAGCAGTTTTCAGGGGGTGGAATTCGAGCAGTACTTC

J: TRBJ2-5
length: 15
D: TRBD1
size: few
V: TRBV18
CDR3: CASSLGTELQETQYF
DNA: TGTGCCAGCTCACTCGGGACAGAGCTTCAAGAGACCCAGTACTTC

J: TRBJ2-7
length: 17
D: TRBD2
size: .
V: TRBV28
CDR3: CASSSPGTSGSYYEQYF
DNA: TGTGCCAGCAGCTCCCCCGGGACTAGCGGGAGTTACTACGAGCAGTACTTC

J: TRBJ2-5
length: 15
D: TRBD1
size: many
V: TRBV20-1
CDR3: CSAQGALRMEETQYF
DNA: TGCAGTGCGCAGGGGGCGCTGAGGATGGAAGAGACCCAGTACTTC

J: TRBJ2-3
length: 15
D: TRBD2
size: .
V: TRBV6-1
CDR3: CASTLSGSGTDTQYF
DNA: TGTGCCAGCACCCTTAGCGGGAGCGGCACAGATACGCAGTATTTT

J: TRBJ2-7
length: 13
D: .
size: .
V: TRBV30
CDR3: CAWSVPGAYEQYF
DNA: TGTGCCTGGAGTGTTCCGGGGGCTTACGAGCAGTACTTC

J: TRBJ2-7
length: 11
D: .
size: few
V: TRBV20-1
CDR3: CSASLRYEQYF
DNA: TGCAGTGCTAGTTTAAGATACGAGCAGTACTTC

J: TRBJ2-3
length: 17
D: TRBD2
size: .
V: TRBV7-3
CDR3: CASSLWTSGRRIDTQYF
DNA: TGTGCCAGCAGCTTATGGACTAGCGGGAGGAGGATAGATACGCAGTATTTT

J: TRBJ2-5
length: 17
D: TRBD2
size: few
V: TRBV20-1
CDR3: CSARDLGLAGGKETQYF
DNA: TGCAGTGCTAGAGATTTGGGACTAGCGGGGGGAAAAGAGACCCAGTACTTC

J: TRBJ1-5
length: 13
D: .
size: few
V: TRBV20-1
CDR3: CSASWRGNQPQHF
DNA: TGCAGTGCTAGTTGGAGGGGCAATCAGCCCCAGCATTTT

J: TRBJ1-1
length: 14
D: TRBD1
size: .
V: TRBV27
CDR3: CASSFFRGGFGAFF
DNA: TGTGCCAGCAGTTTTTTCAGGGGGGGGTTCGGGGCTTTCTTT

J: TRBJ2-7
length: 13
D: .
size: many
V: TRBV20-1
CDR3: CSARGTRDYEQYF
DNA: TGCAGTGCTAGAGGGACACGGGACTACGAGCAGTACTTC

J: TRBJ2-4
length: 14
D: .
size: many
V: TRBV20-1
CDR3: CSARDAGRMHIQYF
DNA: TGCAGTGCTAGAGATGCGGGGCGAATGCACATTCAGTACTTC

J: TRBJ1-2
length: 14
D: .
size: many
V: TRBV27
CDR3: CASSSRDGTYGYTF
DNA: TGTGCCAGCAGTTCCCGGGACGGAACCTATGGCTACACCTTC

J: TRBJ2-2
length: 14
D: .
size: few
V: TRBV19
CDR3: CASRMGWGAGELFF
DNA: TGTGCCAGTAGGATGGGCTGGGGCGCCGGGGAGCTGTTTTTT

J: TRBJ1-1
length: 16
D: .
size: few
V: TRBV3-1
CDR3: CASSPDGGSMNTEAFF
DNA: TGTGCCAGCAGCCCCGACGGGGGGTCGATGAACACTGAAGCTTTCTTT

J: TRBJ2-2
length: 14
D: TRBD2
size: many
V: TRBV2
CDR3: CASSTSGYTGELFF
DNA: TGTGCCAGCAGCACTAGCGGGTACACCGGGGAGCTGTTTTTT

J: TRBJ1-2
length: 16
D: .
size: many
V: TRBV12-5
CDR3: CASGWGRWVKGDGYTF
DNA: TGTGCTAGTGGTTGGGGCAGGTGGGTTAAGGGGGATGGCTACACCTTC

J: TRBJ2-7
length: 13
D: .
size: many
V: TRBV28
CDR3: CASSPIHLYEQYF
DNA: TGTGCCAGCAGTCCAATACACCTCTACGAGCAGTACTTC

J: TRBJ2-7
length: 17
D: TRBD2
size: few
V: TRBV3-1
CDR3: CASSQETGLAGGHEQYF
DNA: TGTGCCAGCAGCCAAGAAACCGGACTAGCGGGAGGCCACGAGCAGTACTTC

J: TRBJ2-7
length: 15
D: .
size: .
V: TRBV5-1
CDR3: CASSPGGGPKYEQYF
DNA: TGCGCCAGCAGCCCAGGGGGGGGCCCTAAATACGAGCAGTACTTC

J: TRBJ2-2
length: 14
D: .
size: .
V: TRBV2
CDR3: CASSSMTGSGELFF
DNA: TGTGCCAGCAGCTCTATGACCGGGTCCGGGGAGCTGTTTTTT

J: TRBJ2-2
length: 12
D: .
size: .
V: TRBV28
CDR3: CASSLNNGELFF
DNA: TGTGCCAGCAGCCTAAACAACGGGGAGCTGTTTTTT

J: TRBJ1-5
length: 14
D: TRBD1
size: .
V: TRBV5-1
CDR3: CASSLTGDGQPQHF
DNA: TGCGCCAGCAGCCTTACAGGGGATGGTCAGCCCCAGCATTTT

J: TRBJ2-2
length: 17
D: TRBD2
size: many
V: TRBV6-1
CDR3: CASSRTSGSTNTGELFF
DNA: TGTGCCAGCAGTCGGACTAGCGGGAGTACGAACACCGGGGAGCTGTTTTTT

J: TRBJ1-4
length: 13
D: .
size: many
V: TRBV7-2
CDR3: CASSLVWFEKLFF
DNA: TGTGCCAGCAGCTTAGTTTGGTTCGAAAAACTGTTTTTT

J: TRBJ1-1
length: 13
D: .
size: .
V: TRBV5-1
CDR3: CASSDGGRTEAFF
DNA: TGCGCCAGCAGCGATGGGGGGAGGACTGAAGCTTTCTTT

J: TRBJ2-2
length: 18
D: TRBD2
size: many
V: TRBV12-5
CDR3: CASAWLAGGSPLGGELFF
DNA: TGTGCTAGTGCCTGGTTAGCGGGAGGTAGCCCCCTCGGGGGGGAGCTGTTTTTT

J: TRBJ2-5
length: 14
D: TRBD2
size: .
V: TRBV7-9
CDR3: CASSRGLAAETQYF
DNA: TGTGCCAGCAGCCGAGGACTAGCGGCGGAGACCCAGTACTTC

J: TRBJ1-5
length: 16
D: .
size: many
V: TRBV3-1
CDR3: CASSQGTPSLNQPQHF
DNA: TGTGCCAGCAGCCAAGGGACTCCAAGCCTCAATCAGCCCCAGCATTTT

J: TRBJ1-2
length: 13
D: .
size: many
V: TRBV6-5
CDR3: CASSYDRNYGYTF
DNA: TGTGCCAGCAGTTACGACAGGAACTATGGCTACACCTTC

J: TRBJ2-5
length: 15
D: .
size: .
V: TRBV19
CDR3: CASRGGGSPRETQYF
DNA: TGTGCCAGTAGAGGTGGGGGGAGCCCCCGAGAGACCCAGTACTTC

J: TRBJ2-7
length: 13
D: .
size: .
V: TRBV3-1
CDR3: CASSREGVGEQYF
DNA: TGTGCCAGCAGCCGAGAGGGAGTCGGTGAGCAGTACTTC

J: TRBJ2-5
length: 15
D: .
size: .
V: TRBV5-6
CDR3: CASSLAGPGKETQYF
DNA: TGTGCCAGCAGCTTGGCCGGGCCCGGGAAAGAGACCCAGTACTTC

J: TRBJ1-5
length: 13
D: .
size: many
V: TRBV27
CDR3: CASSTLRSQPQHF
DNA: TGTGCCAGCAGTACCCTCCGGTCTCAGCCCCAGCATTTT

J: TRBJ1-1
length: 14
D: .
size: .
V: TRBV7-3
CDR3: CASSLQAQNTEAFF
DNA: TGTGCCAGCAGCTTACAGGCGCAGAACACTGAAGCTTTCTTT

J: TRBJ1-2
length: 14
D: .
size: few
V: TRBV19
CDR3: CASRDPEANYGYTF
DNA: TGTGCCAGTAGAGACCCCGAGGCTAACTATGGCTACACCTTC

J: TRBJ2-3
length: 17
D: TRBD1
size: .
V: TRBV6-2/TRBV6-3
CDR3: CASRRRGDRALADTQYF
DNA: TGTGCCAGCAGACGACGAGGCGACAGGGCTCTCGCAGATACGCAGTATTTT

J: TRBJ2-5
length: 14
D: .
size: many
V: TRBV2
CDR3: CASSEGLGSETQYF
DNA: TGTGCCAGCAGTGAAGGCCTAGGTAGCGAGACCCAGTACTTC

J: TRBJ1-1
length: 15
D: .
size: .
V: TRBV3-1
CDR3: CASSQDFGPLTEAFF
DNA: TGTGCCAGCAGCCAAGATTTTGGTCCGTTAACTGAAGCTTTCTTT

J: TRBJ1-5
length: 14
D: .
size: many
V: TRBV20-1
CDR3: CSARVGSSNQPQHF
DNA: TGCAGTGCTAGAGTAGGGTCCAGCAATCAGCCCCAGCATTTT

J: TRBJ1-1
length: 15
D: .
size: many
V: TRBV2
CDR3: CASSATSPGKIEAFF
DNA: TGTGCCAGCAGTGCTACATCTCCGGGCAAAATTGAAGCTTTCTTT

J: TRBJ2-5
length: 15
D: .
size: .
V: TRBV4-2
CDR3: CASSQATSGAETQYF
DNA: TGTGCCAGCAGCCAAGCGACGTCGGGAGCTGAGACCCAGTACTTC

J: TRBJ2-5
length: 14
D: TRBD1
size: .
V: TRBV5-1
CDR3: CASRLDRVQETQYF
DNA: TGCGCCAGCAGACTCGACAGGGTCCAAGAGACCCAGTACTTC

J: TRBJ2-2
length: 14
D: .
size: many
V: TRBV5-1
CDR3: CASSLFTGTGELFF
DNA: TGCGCCAGCAGCTTGTTCACGGGCACCGGGGAGCTGTTTTTT

J: TRBJ1-2
length: 13
D: .
size: few
V: TRBV20-1
CDR3: CSAYGEGLHGYTF
DNA: TGCAGTGCCTACGGAGAGGGTCTGCATGGCTACACCTTC